This paragraph covers one T cell receptor (beta chain) sequence. Treatment reported: approximately 18 received Ad26.COV2.S at low or high dose, single or two shots; several received placebo; per-sample allocation not given. At day 63 after the first vaccine or placebo injection, samples were drawn. This specimen belongs to a study of Ad26.COV2.S vaccination and SARS-CoV-2 variants. Study details: Ad26.COV2.S was injected intramuscularly once or twice, 56 days apart.

V dropped 3 bases and J dropped 4; count of bases not matched to a gene: 2. Germline assignment: CDR1 SGHTA and CDR2 FQGNSA. The CDR3 is 14 residues long. TCRdb's table, derived via immunoSEQ multiplex PCR, lists solely in-frame clones and lacks some. The table has about 400,000 clones, around 92% seen once. This receptor was obtained from a person aged 18-60 years who received the Ad26.COV2.S COVID-19 vaccine or a placebo. V gene TRBV7-2 combines with J gene TRBJ1-4; 7 positions match TRBD1. This material consisted of peripheral blood, taken in a trial of Ad26.COV2.S vaccine versus placebo. The CDR3 sequence: CASSFRGYNEKLFF. The CDR3 coding sequence is TGTGCCAGCAGCTTCAGGGGGTATAATGAAAAACTGTTTTTT.